This entry lists 28 T cell receptor beta chains sequenced from one sample in a study of Ad26.COV2.S vaccination and SARS-CoV-2 variants. Noted treatment: roughly 19 received Ad26.COV2.S at low or high dose, single or two shots; five or six received placebo; per-sample allocation not given. Sample collection was performed on day 63 after the first vaccine or placebo injection. Only in-frame clones appear in the TCRdb table, and some are missing; sequencing was by immunoSEQ multiplex PCR. The table records about 350,000 clones, 70% to 90% of them present only once. The starting material was peripheral blood, obtained in a trial of Ad26.COV2.S vaccine versus placebo. The source of these receptors is a person aged 18 to 65 who received the Ad26.COV2.S COVID-19 vaccine or a placebo.

The chain is built from TRBV4-3 and TRBJ1-3, with no clear D. The V gene lost 4 bases and the J gene lost 8 bases, with 12 bases spanning the gap. CDR1 is LGHNA, CDR2 YSLEER, per germline. This CDR3 is 13 amino acids long. In DNA, the CDR3 is TGCGCCAGCAGCCCTAACCCTTGGGACACCATATATTTT. This gives the protein CASSPNPWDTIYF.

The V gene is TRBV19, the J gene TRBJ1-1, with TRBD1 identical over 7 bases. The CDR3 spans 15 residues. Trimming at V came to 4 bases and at J to 5 bases, leaving 10 bases not matched to a gene. Germline CDR1 reads LNHDA; CDR2 reads SQIVND (reference sequence). CDR3 bases: TGTGCCAGTAGTACCAGACAGGGCGGGGATACTGAAGCTTTCTTT. This codes for CASSTRQGGDTEAFF.

Points on this clone: Other nucleotide sequences in the sample specify the same CDR3. The CDR3 loop is CASSPGQGGVNTEAFF. The CDR3 DNA follows: TGCGCCAGCAGCCCAGGACAGGGAGGAGTGAACACTGAAGCTTTCTTT. The chain couples TRBV5-1 to TRBJ1-1; 8 bases fit TRBD1. There are 16 residues in the CDR3. CDR1 SGHRS and CDR2 YFSETQ come from the germline V gene. V was pared by 4 bases and J by 0 bases, with 8 bases of the junction left unmatched.

As for this clone: One end of the junction varies from germline; a read error may be responsible. The V call is TRBV28, the J call TRBJ1-1; no firm D call. This CDR3 comprises 14 residues. Per the germline V gene, CDR1 is MDHEN and CDR2 is SYDVKM. The CDR3 DNA is TGTGCCAGCATTTTACACGAGAAGAACACTGAAGCTTTCTTT. Residues: CASILHEKNTEAFF.

This clone was recorded a few times. The chain joins TRBV6-4 to TRBJ2-6, with no clear D. Germline-derived CDR1 and CDR2 are MRHNA and SNTAGT. Trimming stripped 1 base from V and 2 bases from J, with 3 bases between. The CDR3 covers 14 residues. CDR3 residues: CASSDLAGANVLTF. The CDR3 DNA follows: TGTGCCAGCAGTGACTTAGCTGGGGCCAACGTCCTGACTTTC.

V gene TRBV24-1 combines with J gene TRBJ2-7; tentative D call: TRBD2 (5 bases). V was pared by 3 bases and J by 5 bases, with 16 bases between. CDR1 is KGHDR, CDR2 SFDVKD, per germline. CDR3 length equals 15 residues. For the CDR3, the DNA is TGTGCCACCAGTGATGCGGGTCCCAGAGAGGACGAGCAGTACTTC. Translation gives CATSDAGPREDEQYF.

The chain joins TRBV28 to TRBJ1-5, with D tentatively TRBD1 (5 bases). V lost 7 bases to trimming and J lost 3 bases, with 13 bases between them. CDR1 is MDHEN and CDR2 is SYDVKM in the germline V gene. This CDR3 contains 14 residues. Here the CDR3 DNA reads TGTGCCAGCACCATAGACAGAAACAATCAGCCCCAGCATTTT. Translation: CASTIDRNNQPQHF. Full variable domain (rest looked up from reference TRBV28 and TRBJ1-5): DVKVTQSSRYLVKRTGEKVFLECVQDMDHENMFWYRQDPGLGLRLIYFSYDVKMKEKGDIPEGYSVSREKKERFSLILESASTNQTSMYLCASTIDRNNQPQHFGDGTRLSIL.

The J gene is TRBJ1-1, the V gene TRBV5-1; 7 positions match TRBD1. This CDR3 is built from 13 residues. Germline CDR1 is SGHRS and CDR2 is YFSETQ. V gave up 4 bases and J gave up 6 bases; unmatched junction bases: 6. The CDR3 protein is CASSLGGQPEAFF. Written as DNA, the CDR3 is TGCGCCAGCAGCCTAGGGGGCCAGCCTGAAGCTTTCTTT.

This rearrangement joins TRBV28 to TRBJ1-2; D ambiguous. The germline V gene encodes CDR1 MDHEN and CDR2 SYDVKM. Trimming pared 6 bases from V and 2 bases from J, leaving 16 bases between. The CDR3 has 15 residues. CDR3: CASRGGRTANYGYTF. For the CDR3, the DNA is TGTGCCAGCAGAGGCGGCCGGACGGCAAACTATGGCTACACCTTC.

The J gene is TRBJ2-5, the V gene TRBV7-8, with 10 positions matching TRBD2. The CDR3 has 15 residues. V was clipped by 5 bases and J by 5 bases; unmatched bases: 8. CDR1 and CDR2 from the germline V gene are SGHVS and FQNEAQ. CDR3 region: CASSRSGGSQETQYF. The CDR3 bases are TGTGCCAGCAGCCGTAGCGGGGGGTCTCAGGAGACCCAGTACTTC.

V and J are TRBV3-1 (or the pseudogene TRBV3-2) and TRBJ2-7; possibly TRBD2 for D (6 bases). Germline loops: CDR1 LGHDT, CDR2 YNNKEL (reference sequence). V shed 1 base and J shed 3 bases, with 10 bases lying between them. CDR3 length: 14 residues. In DNA, the CDR3 is TGTGCCAGCAGCCAAGGACTAGGAAGCTACGAGCAGTACTTC. Protein product: CASSQGLGSYEQYF.

The rearrangement uses TRBV29-1 and TRBJ2-2; perhaps TRBD2 as D (6 bases). Germline CDR1 and CDR2: SQVTM and ANQGSEA. This CDR3 has 13 amino acids. Trimming pared 5 bases from V and 2 bases from J, leaving 9 bases between. For the CDR3, the DNA is TGCAGCGTTTTAGCGGTCAACACCGGGGAGCTGTTTTTT. Residues: CSVLAVNTGELFF.

V gene TRBV4-3 combines with J gene TRBJ1-1, with TRBD1 as a possible D gene (6 bases). Per germline, CDR1 LGHNA and CDR2 YSLEER. This CDR3 spans 18 amino acids. Between the trimmed V and J ends, which lost 1 base and 0 bases, there was a span of 18 bases. As DNA, the CDR3 is TGCGCCAGCAGCCAAGCCCCCGGGGGCTCCTTATTGAACACTGAAGCTTTCTTT. It translates to CASSQAPGGSLLNTEAFF.

The chain uses TRBV7-2 and TRBJ1-2; 7 nucleotides agree with TRBD1. The CDR3 covers 16 residues. Germline V lookup: CDR1 SGHTA, CDR2 FQGNSA. Trimming cost V 0 bases and J 5 bases; bases outside gene matches: 9. Here the CDR3 DNA reads TGTGCCAGCAGCTTAGCGCTCGGGACAGCGCTTTATGGCTACACCTTC. It encodes CASSLALGTALYGYTF.

The CDR3 sequence is CASSRGLAGISGANVLTF. The CDR3 region has the DNA TGCGCCAGCAGCCGAGGACTAGCGGGTATCTCTGGGGCCAACGTCCTGACTTTC. V usage is TRBV4-1 and J usage is TRBJ2-6; TRBD2 matches at 11 bases. With V trimmed by 4 bases and J by 0 bases, 5 bases remained unmatched. This CDR3 has 18 residues. Germline CDR1 reads MGHRA; CDR2 reads YSYEKL.

This sequence joins TRBV6-5 and TRBJ1-1, with D possibly being TRBD1 (6 bases). Looked up from germline, CDR1 is MNHEY and CDR2 is SVGAGI. V was trimmed by 10 bases and J by 11 bases, leaving 14 bases between them. This CDR3 region has 10 residues. Here the CDR3 DNA reads TGTGCCACCCTTGACAGGCAGGCTTTCTTT. It translates to CATLDRQAFF.

The rearrangement uses TRBV13 and TRBJ2-1; D may correspond to TRBD1 or TRBD2 (5 bases each). Germline V gene data show CDR1 as PRHDT and CDR2 as FYEKMQ (reference sequence). V gave up 3 bases and J gave up 4 bases, with 13 bases separating them. This CDR3 has 15 amino acids. The CDR3 DNA sequence: TGTGCCAGCAGCTTCCGGGGCCCCACTTACAATGAGCAGTTCTTC. Protein sequence: CASSFRGPTYNEQFF. Based on the CDR3 plus reference TRBV13 and TRBJ2-1, the full variable domain is AAGVIQSPRHLIKEKRETATLKCYPIPRHDTVYWYQQGPGQDPQFLISFYEKMQSDKGSIPDRFSAQQFSDYHSELNMSSLELGDSALYFCASSFRGPTYNEQFFGPGTRLTVL.

V gene TRBV28 combines with J gene TRBJ1-1; possibly TRBD1 for D (5 bases). V was trimmed by 6 bases and J by 5 bases, leaving 25 bases between them. CDR1 MDHEN and CDR2 SYDVKM come from the germline V gene. This CDR3 has 17 residues. The DNA of the CDR3 is TGTGCCAGCAGCTTACCAGTCCCGGGACGTTTAGGGACTGAAGCTTTCTTT. Protein: CASSLPVPGRLGTEAFF.

This chain uses TRBV7-8 with TRBJ2-7; TRBD1 matches 10 bases. The CDR3 contains 14 residues. Germline V CDR1 and CDR2: SGHVS, FQNEAQ. V gave up 7 bases and J gave up 2 bases; unmatched junction bases: 5. CDR3: CASIGTGVAYEQYF. The CDR3 nucleotides read TGTGCCAGCATCGGGACAGGGGTAGCCTACGAGCAGTACTTC.

The chain links TRBV19 to TRBJ1-5; no reliable D call. The CDR3 totals 14 residues. Trimming left V 7 bases short and J 0 bases short, with 10 bases between. Per the germline V gene, CDR1 is LNHDA and CDR2 is SQIVND (reference sequence). CDR3 region: CASKAGYSNQPQHF. CDR3 coding DNA: TGTGCCAGTAAAGCCGGGTATAGCAATCAGCCCCAGCATTTT.

The gene calls are TRBV28 and TRBJ2-1, with 11 bases identical to TRBD2. Germline CDR1 MDHEN, CDR2 SYDVKM. Losses at the gene ends were 6 bases for V and 1 base for J; bases not matched to a gene: 5. The CDR3 runs 16 residues. CDR3 sequence reads: CASSKIAGGSYNEQFF. Here the CDR3 DNA reads TGTGCCAGCAGCAAGATAGCGGGAGGGTCCTACAATGAGCAGTTCTTC.

The chain employs TRBV10-2 and TRBJ1-1, with D possibly being TRBD1 (5 bases). Germline values: CDR1 WSHSY, CDR2 SAAADI. This CDR3 is built from 14 residues. V dropped 3 bases and J dropped 3 bases, with 11 bases sitting between them. The CDR3 sequence is CASSDSGGDTEAFF. The CDR3 region has the DNA TGCGCCAGCAGTGACTCCGGGGGTGACACTGAAGCTTTCTTT.

The chain links TRBV6-5 to TRBJ1-4; D is unclear. The CDR3 totals 13 residues. Trimming took 2 bases from V and 7 from J, leaving 8 bases between them. Germline assignment: CDR1 MNHEY and CDR2 SVGAGI. CDR3 coding DNA: TGTGCCAGCAGTTACGGTAACGGTGAAAAACTGTTTTTT. Protein: CASSYGNGEKLFF.

The V gene is TRBV7-2, the J gene TRBJ1-6, with 7 bases matching TRBD1. J gave up 4 bases and V 0 bases, and 3 bases lay outside the gene matches. This CDR3 region has 16 residues. Germline V gene sequence: CDR1 SGHTA, CDR2 FQGNSA. The CDR3 loop is CASSLAGQTYNSPLHF. The DNA of the CDR3 is TGTGCCAGCAGCTTAGCGGGACAGACTTATAATTCACCCCTCCACTTT. The entire variable domain, with the rest obtained from reference TRBV7-2 and TRBJ1-6, is as follows: GAGVSQSPSNKVTEKGKDVELRCDPISGHTALYWYRQSLGQGLEFLIYFQGNSAPDKSGLPSDRFSAERTGGSVSTLTIQRTQQEDSAVYLCASSLAGQTYNSPLHFGNGTRLTVT.

The CDR3 is CASGLGLAANNEQFF. CDR3 sequence (DNA): TGTGCTAGTGGTTTGGGGCTAGCGGCAAACAATGAGCAGTTCTTC. The chain has TRBV12-5 and TRBJ2-1; 7 positions match TRBD2. Germline trimming cut 1 base from V and 5 bases from J; bases unmatched to any gene: 5. CDR1 is LGHNT and CDR2 is FRNRAP in the germline V gene. There are 15 residues in the CDR3.

The V and J genes are TRBV4-3 and TRBJ1-5, with D uncertain. Germline CDR1 and CDR2: LGHNA and YSLEER. The CDR3 runs to 14 residues. Trimming stripped 1 base from V and 4 bases from J, with 8 bases between. The CDR3 reads CASSQVEGNQPQHF. The CDR3 nucleotides are TGCGCCAGCAGCCAAGTAGAGGGAAATCAGCCCCAGCATTTT.

The chain links TRBV28 to TRBJ2-7, with 7 nucleotides matching TRBD2. V gave up 3 bases and J gave up 6 bases; unmatched junction bases: 8. The V gene's germline CDR1 is MDHEN and CDR2 SYDVKM. The CDR3 totals 14 residues. The CDR3 DNA follows: TGTGCCAGCAGTTTTGTGCGGGAGTCTAGCGAGCAGTACTTC. Translation gives CASSFVRESSEQYF.

This chain connects TRBV12-3 or TRBV12-4 to TRBJ1-6; D is ambiguous. The CDR3 is 13 amino acids. V gave up 5 bases and J gave up 9 bases, with 11 bases separating them. For the CDR3, the DNA is TGTGCCAGCAGTCGCGCGTTGGGTTCACCCCTCCACTTT. Translating it yields CASSRALGSPLHF.